This T cell receptor beta chain is from a study of blood T cell repertoires in COVID-19. Study background: Acute and convalescent COVID-19 specimens originated in the United States, Italy and Spain. In each case, the material was cDNA or gDNA derived from T cells, B-cell-depleted T cells, or PBMCs.

J was trimmed by 4 bases and V by 7 bases; bases with no gene match: 12. CDR1 is LNHDA, CDR2 SQIVND, per germline (reference sequence). This CDR3 is 15 amino acids long. In the authors' workflow: Reference gene primer amplification gave nucleated cell count estimates. Assay used: immunoSEQ multiplex PCR; TCRdb lists only in-frame clones, some missing. V and J calls and clone size come straight from that table; D and trimming were deduced from the DNA. The sample has some 200,000 clones, about 85% seen once. V and J are TRBV19 and TRBJ1-1; 7 nucleotides agree with TRBD1. Sequenced material: peripheral blood. The TCR sequence derives from a man aged 70-80 years with acute or convalescent COVID-19. The CDR3 DNA reads TGTGCCAGTACTTCCCGACAGGGCCGAGGCACTGAAGCTTTCTTT. This codes for CASTSRQGRGTEAFF.